This TCR beta chain comes out of a study of blood T cell repertoires in COVID-19. The overall study: COVID-19 samples from acute and convalescent phases originated in the United States, Italy and Spain. T cells, B-cell-depleted T cells, or PBMCs supplied cDNA or gDNA.

A Seattle source enrolled patients during active infection and followed them longitudinally. The CDR3 is 13 residues long. Trimming took off 1 base at V and 7 bases at J, with 11 bases between the two ends. Germline V gives CDR1 SEHNR, CDR2 FQNEAQ (reference sequence). Original analysis: Amplifying reference gene primers gave estimates of nucleated cell counts. Measured with immunoSEQ multiplex PCR; TCRdb has only the in-frame clones, and not every one. V and J calls and clone size are those listed in that table; D and trimming were worked out from the DNA. The sample lists some 300,000 clones; 70% to 90% were seen once.

The clonotype was recovered from a woman in her forties or fifties with COVID-19, enrolled during active disease. J is TRBJ2-7 and V is TRBV7-9; weak D call: TRBD1 (6 bases). Sequenced input: peripheral blood. The CDR3, as DNA: TGTGCCAGCAGCTTAGTTCAGGGGTCGGAGCAGTACTTC. This translates into CASSLVQGSEQYF.